This TCR beta chain was found in a study of blood T cell repertoires in COVID-19. Under the authors' procedure: How many nucleated cells were present was estimated from reference gene primer amplification. Using immunoSEQ multiplex PCR, the repertoire was profiled, and TCRdb retains in-frame clones only, with some absent. V, J and clone size reflect that table, while D and trimming were determined from the DNA. The repertoire includes 62,000 or so clones, 65% to 90% of them detected once, and 1.4% sits in the top ten. The length of the CDR3 is 12 residues. V was pared by 2 bases and J by 10 bases, with 12 bases between. Germline CDR1 reads SGHKS; CDR2 reads YYEKEE (reference sequence).

V usage is TRBV5-5 and J usage is TRBJ1-2; a weak D match, TRBD1 (5 bases). Sequencing was carried out using peripheral blood. This TCR came from a woman between 55 and 75 years old with acute or convalescent COVID-19. CDR3 residues: CASSFSAGSYTF. The CDR3 DNA is TGTGCCAGCAGCTTTTCGGCAGGGTCCTACACCTTC.